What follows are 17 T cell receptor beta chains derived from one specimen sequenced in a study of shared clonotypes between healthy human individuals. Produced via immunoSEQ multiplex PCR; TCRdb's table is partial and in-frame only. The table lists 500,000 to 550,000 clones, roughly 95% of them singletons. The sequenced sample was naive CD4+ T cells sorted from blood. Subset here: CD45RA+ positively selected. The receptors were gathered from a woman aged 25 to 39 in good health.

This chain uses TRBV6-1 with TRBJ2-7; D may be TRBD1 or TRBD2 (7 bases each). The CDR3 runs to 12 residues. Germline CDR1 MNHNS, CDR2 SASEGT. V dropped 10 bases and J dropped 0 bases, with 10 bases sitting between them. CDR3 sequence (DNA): TGTGCCATCAGGGGGGGCTCCTACGAGCAGTACTTC. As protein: CAIRGGSYEQYF.

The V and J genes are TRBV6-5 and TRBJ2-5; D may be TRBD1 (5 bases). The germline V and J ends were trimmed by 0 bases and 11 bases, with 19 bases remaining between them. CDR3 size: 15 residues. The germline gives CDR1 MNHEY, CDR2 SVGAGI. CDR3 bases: TGTGCCAGCAGTTACTCGTCTGGGGCGCTGGAAGAGCAGTACTTC. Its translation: CASSYSSGALEEQYF.

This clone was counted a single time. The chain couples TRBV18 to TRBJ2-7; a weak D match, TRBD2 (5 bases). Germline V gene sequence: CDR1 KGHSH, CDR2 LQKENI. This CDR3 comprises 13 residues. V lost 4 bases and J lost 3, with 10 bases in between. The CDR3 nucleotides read TGTGCCAGCTCACAAGGACGGGACTACGAGCAGTACTTC. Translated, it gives CASSQGRDYEQYF.

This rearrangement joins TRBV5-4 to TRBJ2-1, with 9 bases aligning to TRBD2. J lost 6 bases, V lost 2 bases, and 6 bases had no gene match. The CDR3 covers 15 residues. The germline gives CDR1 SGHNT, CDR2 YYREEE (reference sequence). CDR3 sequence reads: CASSFPGTSTNEQFF. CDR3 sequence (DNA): TGTGCCAGCAGCTTTCCCGGGACTAGCACCAATGAGCAGTTCTTC.

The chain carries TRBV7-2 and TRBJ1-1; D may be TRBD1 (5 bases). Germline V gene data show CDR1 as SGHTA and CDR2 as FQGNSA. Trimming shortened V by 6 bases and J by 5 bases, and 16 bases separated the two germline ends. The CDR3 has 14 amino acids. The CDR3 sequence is CASRARGVGTEAFF. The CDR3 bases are TGTGCCAGCAGAGCCCGGGGGGTTGGGACTGAAGCTTTCTTT.

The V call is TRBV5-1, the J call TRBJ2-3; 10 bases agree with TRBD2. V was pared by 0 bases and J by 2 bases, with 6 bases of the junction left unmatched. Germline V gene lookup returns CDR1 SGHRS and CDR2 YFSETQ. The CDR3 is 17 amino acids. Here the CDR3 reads CASSLVPSGSSTDTQYF. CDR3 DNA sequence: TGCGCCAGCAGCTTGGTTCCTAGCGGGAGTTCCACAGATACGCAGTATTTT.

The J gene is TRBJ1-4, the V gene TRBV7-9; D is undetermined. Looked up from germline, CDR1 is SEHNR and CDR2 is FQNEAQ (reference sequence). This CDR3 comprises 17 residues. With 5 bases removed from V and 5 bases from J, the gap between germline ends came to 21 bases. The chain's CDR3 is CASSTDFQVLGNEKLFF. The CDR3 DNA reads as TGTGCCAGCAGCACGGACTTCCAGGTTTTGGGAAATGAAAAACTGTTTTTT.

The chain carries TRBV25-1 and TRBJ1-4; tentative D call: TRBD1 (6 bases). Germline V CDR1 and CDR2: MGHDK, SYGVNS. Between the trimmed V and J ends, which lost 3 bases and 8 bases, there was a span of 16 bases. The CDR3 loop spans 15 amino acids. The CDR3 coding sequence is TGTGCCAGCAGTGATTGGCTGGGCGGGGGCGAAAAACTGTTTTTT. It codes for CASSDWLGGGEKLFF.

The CDR3 spells CASSPNTGELFF. CDR3 sequence (DNA): TGTGCCAGCAGCCCTAACACCGGGGAGCTGTTTTTT. The chain is built from TRBV4-2 and TRBJ2-2; no clear D. CDR1 is LGHNA and CDR2 is YNFKEQ in the germline V gene. Trimming stripped 4 bases from V and 2 bases from J, with 2 bases between. The CDR3 spans 12 residues.

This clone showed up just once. The chain's CDR3 is CSAVTGTSTNEKLFF. CDR3 bases: TGCAGCGCTGTGACCGGGACATCGACTAATGAAAAACTGTTTTTT. The chain employs TRBV29-1 and TRBJ1-4; maybe TRBD1 (6 bases). Trimming cost V 7 bases and J 2 bases, with 17 bases left between them. Germline assignment: CDR1 SQVTM and CDR2 ANQGSEA. This CDR3 is built from 15 residues.

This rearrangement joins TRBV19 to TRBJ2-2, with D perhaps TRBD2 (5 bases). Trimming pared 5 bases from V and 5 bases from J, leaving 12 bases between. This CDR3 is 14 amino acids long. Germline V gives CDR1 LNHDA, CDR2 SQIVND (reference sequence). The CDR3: CASSATRITGELFF. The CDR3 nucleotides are TGTGCCAGTAGTGCTACTAGAATTACCGGGGAGCTGTTTTTT.

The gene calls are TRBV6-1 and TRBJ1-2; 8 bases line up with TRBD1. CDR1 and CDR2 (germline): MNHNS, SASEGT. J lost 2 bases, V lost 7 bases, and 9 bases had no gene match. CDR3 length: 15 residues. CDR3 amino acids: CASNRGTGGNYGYTF. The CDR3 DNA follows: TGTGCCAGCAACCGGGGGACAGGCGGAAACTATGGCTACACCTTC.

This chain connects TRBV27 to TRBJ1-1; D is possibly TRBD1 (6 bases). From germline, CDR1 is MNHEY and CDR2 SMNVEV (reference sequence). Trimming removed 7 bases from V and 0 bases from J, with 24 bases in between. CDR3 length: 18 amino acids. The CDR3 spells CASTPRGLGARMNTEAFF. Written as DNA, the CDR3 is TGTGCCAGCACCCCCCGGGGGTTGGGGGCACGCATGAACACTGAAGCTTTCTTT.

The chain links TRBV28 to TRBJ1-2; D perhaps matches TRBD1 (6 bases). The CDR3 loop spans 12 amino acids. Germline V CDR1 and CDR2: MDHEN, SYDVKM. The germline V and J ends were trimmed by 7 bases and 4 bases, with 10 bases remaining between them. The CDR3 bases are TGTGCCAGCACGGACAGCGTCTATGGCTACACCTTC. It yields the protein CASTDSVYGYTF.

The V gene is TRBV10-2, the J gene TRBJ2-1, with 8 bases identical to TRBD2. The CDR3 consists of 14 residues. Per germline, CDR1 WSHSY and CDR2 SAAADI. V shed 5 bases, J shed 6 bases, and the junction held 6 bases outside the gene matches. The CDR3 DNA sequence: TGCGCCAGCAGTTTCGCCGGGACTAGCAATGAGCAGTTCTTC. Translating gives CASSFAGTSNEQFF.

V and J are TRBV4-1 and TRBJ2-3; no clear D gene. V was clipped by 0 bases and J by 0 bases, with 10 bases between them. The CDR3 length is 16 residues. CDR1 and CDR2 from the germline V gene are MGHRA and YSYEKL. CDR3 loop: CASSQEPHSSTDTQYF. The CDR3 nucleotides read TGCGCCAGCAGCCAAGAACCTCACTCTAGCACAGATACGCAGTATTTT.

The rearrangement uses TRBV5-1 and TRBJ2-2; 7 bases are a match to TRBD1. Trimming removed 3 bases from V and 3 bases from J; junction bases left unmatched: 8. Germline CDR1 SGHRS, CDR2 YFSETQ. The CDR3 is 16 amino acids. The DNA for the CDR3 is TGCGCCAGCAGCTATCGGACAGGTGAAGACACCGGGGAGCTGTTTTTT. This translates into CASSYRTGEDTGELFF.